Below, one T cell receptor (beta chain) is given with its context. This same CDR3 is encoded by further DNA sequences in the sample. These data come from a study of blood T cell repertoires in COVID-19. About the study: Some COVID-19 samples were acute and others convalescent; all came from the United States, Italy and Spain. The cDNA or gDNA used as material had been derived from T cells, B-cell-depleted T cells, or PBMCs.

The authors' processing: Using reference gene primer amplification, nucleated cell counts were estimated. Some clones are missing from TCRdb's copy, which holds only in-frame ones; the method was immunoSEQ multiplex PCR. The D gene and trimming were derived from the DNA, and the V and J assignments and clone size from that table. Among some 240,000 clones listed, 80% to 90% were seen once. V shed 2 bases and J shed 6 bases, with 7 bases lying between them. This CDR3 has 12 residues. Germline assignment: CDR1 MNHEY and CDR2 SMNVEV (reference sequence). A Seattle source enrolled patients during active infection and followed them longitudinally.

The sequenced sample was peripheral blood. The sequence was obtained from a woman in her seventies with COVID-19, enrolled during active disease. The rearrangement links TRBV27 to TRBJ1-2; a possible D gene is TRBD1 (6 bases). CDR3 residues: CASSLGGDGYTF. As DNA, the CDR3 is TGTGCCAGCAGTTTAGGGGGCGATGGCTACACCTTC.